The TCR beta chain under discussion was sequenced for a study of response to subunit inactivated influenza vaccine. This clonotype appeared many times. TCRdb used MiXCR to reprocess the RT-PCR reads, holding one entry per CDR3 protein. The sample records some 570,000 distinct CDR3 sequences, around 11% being singletons. The V and J ends lost 1 base and 2 bases, in that order; junction bases with no gene match: 6. The CDR3 runs to 18 residues. CDR1 LGHDT and CDR2 YNNKEL come from the germline V gene (reference sequence). These sequences were also reported in another study, on T cells expressing NK-cell markers. That paper adds: The cDNA for TCR beta came from 5'RACE template switching with UMIs.

The sequence was obtained from a man in his forties or fifties who received an inactivated influenza vaccine. The sample here was PBMCs from blood, taken on the day of vaccination. The chain recombines TRBV3-1 with TRBJ2-1, with TRBD2 matching 12 bases. CDR3 residues: CASSQGLAGVSTYNEQFF. DNA of the CDR3: TGTGCCAGCAGCCAAGGACTAGCGGGAGTTAGTACCTACAATGAGCAGTTCTTC.